Each of the 9 T cell receptor beta chains below was sequenced from the same sample in a study of cytomegalovirus exposure and HLA in healthy donors. This PCR relied on a set of 60 Vbeta primers and 13 Jbeta primers. Sequencing was performed with immunoSEQ multiplex PCR; in TCRdb, only in-frame clones are kept and a portion is missing. The table lists roughly 200,000 clones, approximately 82% of them singletons. The sequenced material came from PBMCs. The receptors originated from a woman aged 40-49 years in good health and CMV-seronegative.

The chain has TRBV5-1 and TRBJ1-2; 7 bases are shared with TRBD1. Trimming cost V 4 bases and J 6 bases; bases outside gene matches: 3. This CDR3 comprises 12 residues. Germline-derived CDR1 and CDR2 are SGHRS and YFSETQ. The CDR3 here is CASSRGQDGYTF. CDR3 bases: TGCGCCAGCAGCAGGGGGCAGGATGGCTACACCTTC.

Worth noting for this clone: Compared with germline, one end of the junction differs, possibly owing to a read error. V usage is TRBV4-1 and J usage is TRBJ2-2; the D gene is possibly TRBD2 (6 bases). Germline lookup yields CDR1 MGHRA and CDR2 YSYEKL. CDR3 size: 15 residues. In DNA, the CDR3 is TGCGCCAGCAGACAAGTCGGCGGGGAACCCGGGGAGCTGTTTTTT. Translation gives CASRQVGGEPGELFF.

The chain links TRBV2 to TRBJ1-5; tentatively, D is TRBD1 (5 bases). Trimming removed 10 bases from V and 5 bases from J, with 15 bases in between. The CDR3 contains 13 residues. Germline V gives CDR1 SNHLY, CDR2 FYNNEI. The CDR3 region is CATLGEPDQPQHF. CDR3 nucleotides: TGTGCCACCCTAGGGGAACCAGATCAGCCCCAGCATTTT. The entire variable domain, with the rest obtained from reference TRBV2 and TRBJ1-5, is as follows: EPEVTQTPSHQVTQMGQEVILRCVPISNHLYFYWYRQILGQKVEFLVSFYNNEISEKSEIFDDQFSVERPDGSNFTLKIRSTKLEDSAMYFCATLGEPDQPQHFGDGTRLSIL.

This clone turned up a few times. The chain is built from TRBV5-6 and TRBJ2-3, with a weak D call TRBD1 (6 bases). V lost 4 bases to trimming and J lost 4 bases, with 16 bases between them. The CDR3 contains 15 residues. Germline CDR1 reads SGHDT; CDR2 reads YYEEEE. The CDR3 region is CASSDGTQGADTQYF. CDR3 nucleotides: TGTGCCAGCAGCGACGGGACACAGGGCGCAGATACGCAGTATTTT.

The V call is TRBV5-4, the J call TRBJ1-1; 9 bases map to TRBD1. Trimming took 4 bases from V and 4 from J; bases not matched to a gene: 5. From germline, CDR1 is SGHNT and CDR2 YYREEE (reference sequence). The CDR3 loop spans 14 amino acids. CDR3 sequence: CASSARDRATEAFF. The CDR3 bases are TGTGCCAGCAGCGCCCGGGACAGGGCCACTGAAGCTTTCTTT.

This clone was detected only a few times. Mismatch with germline at one junction end may stem from a read error. The chain has TRBV7-9 and TRBJ1-4, with D possibly being TRBD1 (6 bases). This CDR3 has 12 amino acids. Germline V gene lookup returns CDR1 SEHNR and CDR2 FQNEAQ (reference sequence). In DNA, the CDR3 is TGTTCCAGCAGCTTTGTTGGGGGCGCCGGGTTTTTT. This translates into CSSSFVGGAGFF.

The chain carries TRBV30 and TRBJ1-5, with 12 bases fitting TRBD1. The CDR3 runs to 17 residues. V shed 2 bases and J 4 bases; nucleotides not matched to a gene: 9. Germline-derived CDR1 and CDR2 are GTSNPN and SVGIG (reference sequence). The CDR3 loop reads CAWSRDRGHLGNQPQHF. For the CDR3, the DNA is TGTGCCTGGAGTAGGGACAGGGGGCACCTCGGTAATCAGCCCCAGCATTTT.

The rearrangement uses TRBV30 and TRBJ1-3, with D uncertain. Germline values: CDR1 GTSNPN, CDR2 SVGIG (reference sequence). This CDR3 has 12 amino acids. V was trimmed by 7 bases and J by 4 bases, leaving 11 bases between them. The DNA for the CDR3 is TGTGCCTATAGATCCCCCGGAAACACCATATATTTT. Its protein is CAYRSPGNTIYF.

J is TRBJ2-7 and V is TRBV9; possible D gene TRBD1, 5 bases. V gave up 0 bases and J gave up 7 bases, with 14 bases separating them. The CDR3 contains 14 residues. Germline assignment: CDR1 SGDLS and CDR2 YYNGEE. For the CDR3, the DNA is TGTGCCAGCAGCGTAGTCGGCAGGGATAGTGAGCAGTACTTC. It encodes CASSVVGRDSEQYF.